The clone carrying this T cell receptor beta chain was counted only a few times. Its target is not known. On the day of bone marrow donation, the related graft donor provided peripheral blood. This specimen comes from a study of T cells after posttransplantation cyclophosphamide. Regarding the study as a whole: Later blood repertoires were often dominated by clones from the donor CD8+ memory compartment. TRB overlap between skin or GI tissue T cells and blood was limited. Recipient CMV seropositivity and CMV reactivation strongly tracked TRB clonality.

V lost 1 base and J 0 bases, leaving 13 bases between the germline ends. The CDR3 sequence is 17 residues long. CDR1 and CDR2 from the germline V gene are LGHNA and YSLEER. Libraries were prepared by immunoSEQ multiplex PCR; TCRdb keeps only in-frame clonotypes and omits some of them. The table has 51,000 or so clones, 94% seen once. Sequencing was performed on PBMCs. The rearrangement joins TRBV4-3 to TRBJ1-3; tentatively, D is TRBD1 (5 bases). The sequence came from a woman in her twenties or thirties in good health and a related stem cell transplant donor. CDR3 nucleotides: TGCGCCAGCAGCCAAGCAGTCCCGGGGGACTCTGGAAACACCATATATTTT. As protein: CASSQAVPGDSGNTIYF.